Listed here is a single TCR beta chain. Its antigen remains unknown. These data come from a study of beta chain features in type 1 diabetes. Overall study findings and caveats: The study notes PCR might favor shorter templates equally in patients and controls.

Expressed TCRB transcripts were sequenced because the entire RNA isolate underwent reverse transcription. Repertoires were generated with immunoSEQ multiplex PCR, while TCRdb's copy carries only in-frame clones and drops some. The sample has some 150,000 clones; roughly a tenth are singletons. This CDR3 region has 16 residues. Germline-derived CDR1 and CDR2 are SGHVS and FNYEAQ. V was cut by 0 bases and J by 5 bases, with 14 bases left in between. This clonotype was sampled from a man younger than 30 in good health. The sample comprised naive CD4+ T cells from blood. V and J are TRBV7-6 and TRBJ1-5, with D tentatively TRBD1 (6 bases). The CDR3 here is CASSLAAGATDQPQHF. CDR3 in DNA: TGTGCCAGCAGCTTAGCCGCGGGGGCGACGGATCAGCCCCAGCATTTT.